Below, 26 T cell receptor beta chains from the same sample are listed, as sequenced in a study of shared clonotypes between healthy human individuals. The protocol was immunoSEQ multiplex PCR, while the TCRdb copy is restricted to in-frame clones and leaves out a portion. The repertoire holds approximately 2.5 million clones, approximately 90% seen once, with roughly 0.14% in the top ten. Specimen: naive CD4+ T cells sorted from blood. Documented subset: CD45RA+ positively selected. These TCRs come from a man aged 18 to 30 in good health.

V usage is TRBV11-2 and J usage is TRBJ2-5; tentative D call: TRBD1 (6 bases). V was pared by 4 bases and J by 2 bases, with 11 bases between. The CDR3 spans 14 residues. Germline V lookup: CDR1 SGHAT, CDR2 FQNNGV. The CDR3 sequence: CASSSGTRQETQYF. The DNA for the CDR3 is TGTGCCAGCAGCTCAGGGACACGACAAGAGACCCAGTACTTC.

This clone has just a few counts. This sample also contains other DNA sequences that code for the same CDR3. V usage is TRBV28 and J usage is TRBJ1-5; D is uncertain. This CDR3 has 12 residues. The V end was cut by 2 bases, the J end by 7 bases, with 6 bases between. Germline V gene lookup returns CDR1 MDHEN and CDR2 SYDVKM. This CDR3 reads CASSLASQPQHF. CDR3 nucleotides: TGTGCCAGCAGTTTAGCCTCACAGCCCCAGCATTTT.

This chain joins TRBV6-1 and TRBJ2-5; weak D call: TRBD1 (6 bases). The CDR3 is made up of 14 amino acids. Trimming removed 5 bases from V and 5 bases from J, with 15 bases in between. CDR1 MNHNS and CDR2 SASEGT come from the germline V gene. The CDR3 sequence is CASSLRGRGETQYF. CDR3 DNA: TGTGCCAGCAGTTTAAGGGGAAGGGGGGAGACCCAGTACTTC.

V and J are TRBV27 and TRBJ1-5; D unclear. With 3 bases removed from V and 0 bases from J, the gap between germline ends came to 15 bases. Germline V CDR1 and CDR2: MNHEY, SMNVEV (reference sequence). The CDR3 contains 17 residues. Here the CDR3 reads CASSLKADSNSNQPQHF. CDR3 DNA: TGTGCCAGCAGTTTGAAGGCGGACTCAAATAGCAATCAGCCCCAGCATTTT.

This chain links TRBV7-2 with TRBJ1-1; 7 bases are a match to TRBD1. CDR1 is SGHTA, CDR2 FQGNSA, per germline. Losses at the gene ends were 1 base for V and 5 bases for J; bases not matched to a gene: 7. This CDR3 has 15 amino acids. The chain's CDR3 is CASSLGYRGWTEAFF. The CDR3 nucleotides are TGTGCCAGCAGCTTAGGGTACAGGGGCTGGACTGAAGCTTTCTTT.

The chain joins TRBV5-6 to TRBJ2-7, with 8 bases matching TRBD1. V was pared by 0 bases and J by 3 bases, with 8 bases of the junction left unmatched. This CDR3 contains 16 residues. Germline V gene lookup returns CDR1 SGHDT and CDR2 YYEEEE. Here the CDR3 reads CASSLAGGQVDYEQYF. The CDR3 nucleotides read TGTGCCAGCAGCTTGGCCGGGGGACAGGTAGACTACGAGCAGTACTTC.

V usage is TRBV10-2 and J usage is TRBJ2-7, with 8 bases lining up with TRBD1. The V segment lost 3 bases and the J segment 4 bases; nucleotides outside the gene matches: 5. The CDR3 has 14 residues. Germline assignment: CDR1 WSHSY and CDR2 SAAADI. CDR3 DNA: TGCGCCAGCAGTGACCGGGACAGGCCATACGAGCAGTACTTC. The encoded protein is CASSDRDRPYEQYF.

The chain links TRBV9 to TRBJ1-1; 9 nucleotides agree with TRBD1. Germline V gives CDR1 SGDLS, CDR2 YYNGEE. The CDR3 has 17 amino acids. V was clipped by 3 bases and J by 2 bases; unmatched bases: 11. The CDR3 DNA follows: TGTGCCAGCAGCGGCCGAGGGACAGGGAATCTTAACACTGAAGCTTTCTTT. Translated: CASSGRGTGNLNTEAFF. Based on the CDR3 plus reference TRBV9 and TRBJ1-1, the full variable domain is DSGVTQTPKHLITATGQRVTLRCSPRSGDLSVYWYQQSLDQGLQFLIQYYNGEERAKGNILERFSAQQFPDLHSELNLSSLELGDSALYFCASSGRGTGNLNTEAFFGQGTRLTVV.

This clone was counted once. The CDR3 here is CASSERGDFTGEKLFF. CDR3 bases: TGTGCCAGCAGTGAAAGAGGGGACTTCACGGGGGAAAAACTGTTTTTT. The rearrangement joins TRBV6-1 to TRBJ1-4; the D gene is possibly TRBD1 (5 bases). CDR1 and CDR2 from the germline V gene are MNHNS and SASEGT. The CDR3 consists of 16 residues. V was cut by 2 bases and J by 8 bases, with 18 bases left in between.

This chain's CDR3 is CASKGGLNSPLHF. CDR3 nucleotide sequence: TGTGCCAGCAAGGGGGGGCTCAATTCACCCCTCCACTTT. The chain employs TRBV6-1 and TRBJ1-6; perhaps TRBD1 as D (6 bases). V gave up 7 bases and J gave up 7 bases, with 11 bases separating them. Germline V CDR1 and CDR2: MNHNS, SASEGT. This CDR3 comprises 13 residues.

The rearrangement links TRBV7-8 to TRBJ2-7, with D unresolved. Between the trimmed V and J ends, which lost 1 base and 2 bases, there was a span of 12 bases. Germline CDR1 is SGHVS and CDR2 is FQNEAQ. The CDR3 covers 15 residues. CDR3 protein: CASSLVVSIPYEQYF. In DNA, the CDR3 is TGTGCCAGCAGCTTAGTTGTTAGCATCCCCTACGAGCAGTACTTC.

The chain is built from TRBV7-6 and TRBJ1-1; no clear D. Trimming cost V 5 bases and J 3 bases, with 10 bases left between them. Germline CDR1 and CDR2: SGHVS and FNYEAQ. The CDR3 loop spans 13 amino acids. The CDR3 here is CASSPGRDTEAFF. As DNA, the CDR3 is TGTGCCAGCAGCCCTGGTAGGGACACTGAAGCTTTCTTT.

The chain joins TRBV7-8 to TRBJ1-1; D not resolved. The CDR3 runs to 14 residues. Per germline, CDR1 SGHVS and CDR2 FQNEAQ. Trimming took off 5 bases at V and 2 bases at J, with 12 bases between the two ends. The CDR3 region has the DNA TGTGCCAGCAGCCGTGGACCGGATAACACTGAAGCTTTCTTT. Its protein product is CASSRGPDNTEAFF.

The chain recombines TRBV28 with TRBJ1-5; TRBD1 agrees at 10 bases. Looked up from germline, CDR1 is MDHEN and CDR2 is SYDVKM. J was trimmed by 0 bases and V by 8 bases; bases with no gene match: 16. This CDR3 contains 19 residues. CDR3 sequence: CASVGTPGQGTISNQPQHF. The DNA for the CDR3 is TGTGCCAGCGTTGGGACCCCGGGACAGGGGACAATTAGCAATCAGCCCCAGCATTTT.

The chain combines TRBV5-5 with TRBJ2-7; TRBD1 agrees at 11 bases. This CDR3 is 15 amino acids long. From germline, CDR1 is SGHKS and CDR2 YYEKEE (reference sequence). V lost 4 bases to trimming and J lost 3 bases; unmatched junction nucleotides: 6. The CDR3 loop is CASSARDRGFYEQYF. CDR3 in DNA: TGTGCCAGCAGCGCCCGGGACAGGGGGTTCTACGAGCAGTACTTC.

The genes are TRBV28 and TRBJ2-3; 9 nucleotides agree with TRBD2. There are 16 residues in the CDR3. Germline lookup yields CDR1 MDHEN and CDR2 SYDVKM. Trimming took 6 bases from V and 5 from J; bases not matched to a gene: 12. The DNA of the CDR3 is TGTGCCAGCAGCCTGCTACCTAGCGGGGTGGGAGATACGCAGTATTTT. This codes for CASSLLPSGVGDTQYF.

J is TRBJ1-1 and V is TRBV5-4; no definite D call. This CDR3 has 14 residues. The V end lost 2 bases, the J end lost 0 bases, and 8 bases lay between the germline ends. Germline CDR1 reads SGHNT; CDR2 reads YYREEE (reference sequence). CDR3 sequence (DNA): TGTGCCAGCAGCTTAGGACTCATGAACACTGAAGCTTTCTTT. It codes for CASSLGLMNTEAFF.

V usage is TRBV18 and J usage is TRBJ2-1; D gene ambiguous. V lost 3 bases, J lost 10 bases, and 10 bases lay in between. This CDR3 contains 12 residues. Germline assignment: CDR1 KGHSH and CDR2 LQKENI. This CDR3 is CASSPSSLEQFF. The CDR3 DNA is TGTGCCAGCTCACCGTCGAGTTTGGAGCAGTTCTTC.

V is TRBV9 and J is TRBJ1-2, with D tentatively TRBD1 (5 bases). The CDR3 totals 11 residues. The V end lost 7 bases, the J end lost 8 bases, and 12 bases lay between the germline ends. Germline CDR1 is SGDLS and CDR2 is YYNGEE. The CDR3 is CASWGQVGYTF. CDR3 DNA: TGTGCCAGCTGGGGCCAAGTGGGCTACACCTTC.

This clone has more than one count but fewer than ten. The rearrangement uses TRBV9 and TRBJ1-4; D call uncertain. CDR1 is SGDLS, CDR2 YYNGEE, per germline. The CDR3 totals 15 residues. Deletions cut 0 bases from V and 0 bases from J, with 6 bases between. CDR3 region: CASSVGRSTNEKLFF. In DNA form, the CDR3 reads TGTGCCAGCAGCGTAGGACGGTCAACTAATGAAAAACTGTTTTTT.

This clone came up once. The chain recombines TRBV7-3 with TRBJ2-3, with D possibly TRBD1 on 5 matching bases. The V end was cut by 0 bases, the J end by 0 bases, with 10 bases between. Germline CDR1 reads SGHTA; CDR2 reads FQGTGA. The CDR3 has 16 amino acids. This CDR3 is CASSLTTGTSTDTQYF. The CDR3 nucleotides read TGTGCCAGCAGCTTAACTACAGGCACAAGCACAGATACGCAGTATTTT. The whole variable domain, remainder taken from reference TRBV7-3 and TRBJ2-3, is GAGVSQTPSNKVTEKGKYVELRCDPISGHTALYWYRQSLGQGPEFLIYFQGTGAADDSGLPNDRFFAVRPEGSVSTLKIQRTERGDSAVYLCASSLTTGTSTDTQYFGPGTRLTVL.

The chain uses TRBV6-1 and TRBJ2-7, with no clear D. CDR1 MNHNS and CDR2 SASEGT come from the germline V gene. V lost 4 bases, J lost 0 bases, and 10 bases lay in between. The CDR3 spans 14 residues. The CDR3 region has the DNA TGTGCCAGCAGTGCGACGGTAGTCTCCTACGAGCAGTACTTC. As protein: CASSATVVSYEQYF.

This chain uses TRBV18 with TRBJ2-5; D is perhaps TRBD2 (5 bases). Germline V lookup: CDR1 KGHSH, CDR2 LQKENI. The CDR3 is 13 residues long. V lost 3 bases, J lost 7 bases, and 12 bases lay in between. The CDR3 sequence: CASSPPSLVTQYF. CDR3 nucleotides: TGTGCCAGCTCACCCCCTTCACTAGTGACCCAGTACTTC. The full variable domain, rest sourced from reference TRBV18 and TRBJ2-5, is NAGVMQNPRHLVRRRGQEARLRCSPMKGHSHVYWYRQLPEEGLKFMVYLQKENIIDESGMPKERFSAEFPKEGPSILRIQQVVRGDSAAYFCASSPPSLVTQYFGPGTRLLVL.

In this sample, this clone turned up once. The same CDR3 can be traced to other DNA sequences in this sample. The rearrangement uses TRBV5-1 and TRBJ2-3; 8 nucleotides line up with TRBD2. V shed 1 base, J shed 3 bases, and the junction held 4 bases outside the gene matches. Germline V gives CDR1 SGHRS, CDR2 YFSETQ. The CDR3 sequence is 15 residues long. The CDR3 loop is CASSLTSGPTDTQYF. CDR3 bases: TGCGCCAGCAGCTTGACTAGCGGCCCAACAGATACGCAGTATTTT.

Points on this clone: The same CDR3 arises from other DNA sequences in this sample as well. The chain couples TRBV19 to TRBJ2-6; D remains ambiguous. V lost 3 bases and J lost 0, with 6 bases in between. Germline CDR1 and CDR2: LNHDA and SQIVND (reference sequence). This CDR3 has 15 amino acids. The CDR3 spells CASSIGSSGANVLTF. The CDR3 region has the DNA TGTGCCAGTAGTATCGGATCCTCTGGGGCCAACGTCCTGACTTTC. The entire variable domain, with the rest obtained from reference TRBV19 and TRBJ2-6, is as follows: DGGITQSPKYLFRKEGQNVTLSCEQNLNHDAMYWYRQDPGQGLRLIYYSQIVNDFQKGDIAEGYSVSREKKESFPLTVTSAQKNPTAFYLCASSIGSSGANVLTFGAGSRLTVL.

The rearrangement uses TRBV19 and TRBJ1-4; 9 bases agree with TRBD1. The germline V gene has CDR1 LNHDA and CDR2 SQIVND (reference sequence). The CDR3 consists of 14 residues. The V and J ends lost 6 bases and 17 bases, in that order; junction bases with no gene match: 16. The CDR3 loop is CASRDRSGGTGIFF. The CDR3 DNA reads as TGTGCCAGTAGGGACCGCTCTGGCGGGACAGGGATATTTTTT.